These 8 T cell receptor beta chains were sequenced from one sample in a study of vaccination and CD4 T cells after COVID-19. TCRdb itself ran the PCR reads through MiXCR, one entry per CDR3 protein. The sample yields about 24,000 distinct CDR3 sequences, under 65% seen once. The material was CD4+ T cells from blood, obtained before SARS-CoV-2 vaccination. Source of these receptors: a human donor who had recovered from COVID-19.

This chain connects TRBV27 to TRBJ2-7; TRBD2 matches 11 bases. The CDR3 has 21 residues. V lost 0 bases and J lost 3; bases outside the gene matches: 19. Germline-derived CDR1 and CDR2 are MNHEY and SMNVEV (reference sequence). The CDR3 is CASSLSSSRSTSGSLIYEQYF. In nucleotides, the CDR3 is TGTGCCAGCAGTTTATCAAGCTCTCGGTCCACTAGCGGGAGTCTTATCTACGAGCAGTACTTC.

This clonotype showed up just a few times. The rearrangement links TRBV20-1 to TRBJ1-2; 7 nucleotides line up with TRBD1. The germline V gene encodes CDR1 DFQATT and CDR2 SNEGSKA (reference sequence). Unmatched junction bases numbered 12, after V lost 6 bases and J lost 8 bases. This CDR3 comprises 13 residues. Here the CDR3 DNA reads TGCAGTGCCCCAGGACAGGCAAGGAACGGCTACACCTTC. Its protein is CSAPGQARNGYTF.

This chain joins TRBV15 and TRBJ2-2; 8 nucleotides match TRBD1. From germline, CDR1 is LNHNV and CDR2 YYDKDF (reference sequence). This CDR3 is 15 amino acids long. V dropped 1 base and J dropped 4; count of bases not matched to a gene: 2. The CDR3 DNA reads as TGTGCCACCAGCAGAGCGGGACAGGTCACCGGGGAGCTGTTTTTT. Translation gives CATSRAGQVTGELFF.

V is TRBV20-1 and J is TRBJ2-5, with 11 bases aligning to TRBD2. This CDR3 contains 15 residues. The germline V gene encodes CDR1 DFQATT and CDR2 SNEGSKA (reference sequence). J lost 1 base, V lost 4 bases, and 5 bases had no gene match. CDR3 in amino acids: CSATTGTSGQETQYF. The CDR3 DNA reads as TGCAGTGCTACGACCGGGACTAGCGGCCAAGAGACCCAGTACTTC.

CDR3 DNA sequence: TGTGCCAGCAGCCTACAGGGGATGAAGCAGCCCCAGCATTTT. This translates into CASSLQGMKQPQHF. The rearrangement joins TRBV2 to TRBJ1-5, with 7 bases aligning to TRBD1. V trimming: 6 bases; J trimming: 7 bases; junction bases outside the gene matches: 9. The CDR3 loop spans 14 amino acids. From germline, CDR1 is SNHLY and CDR2 FYNNEI.

The gene calls are TRBV5-1 and TRBJ2-3, with a possible D match to TRBD1 (5 bases). The V and J ends lost 3 bases and 4 bases respectively, with 12 bases between them. Germline CDR1 reads SGHRS; CDR2 reads YFSETQ. CDR3 length equals 14 residues. The CDR3 region has the DNA TGCGCCAGCAGCTGGAACAGGTGGGCAGATACGCAGTATTTT. Amino acids: CASSWNRWADTQYF. The full variable domain, in which reference TRBV5-1 and TRBJ2-3 provide the parts outside the CDR3, is KAGVTQTPRYLIKTRGQQVTLSCSPISGHRSVSWYQQTPGQGLQFLFEYFSETQRNKGNFPGRFSGRQFSNSRSEMNVSTLELGDSALYLCASSWNRWADTQYFGPGTRLTVL.

In nucleotides, the CDR3 is TGTGCCAGCTCACCACCGGAGAACAGCGGGCAGTTCTTC. This codes for CASSPPENSGQFF. V usage is TRBV18 and J usage is TRBJ2-1; D may be TRBD2 (5 bases). Germline CDR1 KGHSH, CDR2 LQKENI. There are 13 residues in the CDR3. With 0 bases removed from V and 12 bases from J, the gap between germline ends came to 12 bases.

V and J are TRBV12-3 or TRBV12-4 and TRBJ1-5, with TRBD1 as a possible D gene (5 bases). The CDR3 totals 14 residues. Trimming pared 2 bases from V and 6 bases from J, leaving 11 bases between. The chain's CDR3 is CASSLSGIGQPQHF. CDR3 coding DNA: TGTGCCAGCAGTTTATCAGGGATCGGTCAGCCCCAGCATTTT.